This note documents a single TCR beta chain sequence. The entry originates in a study of early T cells in non-severe SARS-CoV-2 infection. The CDR3 totals 15 residues. Germline V gene sequence: CDR1 SGHRS, CDR2 YFSETQ. The V segment lost 5 bases and the J segment 2 bases; nucleotides outside the gene matches: 5. TCRdb re-called the 5' RACE reads with MiXCR, one entry per CDR3 protein. Counted here are just over 65,000 distinct CDR3 sequences, roughly an eighth occurring once; the ten biggest clones make up over 6.5%. V and J are TRBV5-1 and TRBJ2-2; the match to TRBD1 covers 8 bases. Specimen: whole blood. This clonotype was obtained from an adult who was a healthcare worker with PCR-confirmed SARS-CoV-2 infection or an uninfected control (not recorded which). CDR3 sequence (DNA): TGCGCCAGCAGGGCCGGGACAGGCAACACCGGGGAGCTGTTTTTT. This sequence encodes CASRAGTGNTGELFF.